This T cell receptor beta chain was obtained from a study of cytomegalovirus exposure and HLA in healthy donors (dated by TCRdb to the late 2010s). Notes on the research overall: An earlier analysis of under 600 of the donors reported about 250 Gb of sequence data and some 120 million unique TCR beta sequences from 190 million or so T cells. Rather than using new phenotypic data, the later analysis identified candidate immune exposures from TCR beta sequences and from how often those sequences occurred across donors. Several DR-DQ haplotypes were treated as single units for association and clustering because of strong linkage in the cohort. In addition to the first cohort of 666 subjects, a separate validation cohort of around 110 different subjects was used. Class I and class II HLA loci were covered by the typing at four-digit resolution. Donor age, sex, ethnicity and CMV serostatus were compiled together with the repertoire data. To predict cytomegalovirus infection status, the study combined high-throughput TCR immunosequencing, statistical association of individual TCRs with disease status, and machine learning. On average, approximately 250,000 unique TCR beta nucleotide sequences were sequenced per donor among about 400 genotyped donors of the cohort, with roughly 18% of those sequences being non-productive. All discovery cohort repertoires had been generated using a single sequencing platform. The number of typed donors differed by locus: about 620-640 for A, B, C, DRB1 and DQB1; approximately 520 for DQA1; over 600 for DPA1; and around 470 for DPB1. A later analysis re-analyzed previously published TCR beta repertoires from 550 to 700 donors and added high-resolution HLA genotyping to study TCR occurrence patterns. The study used immunosequencing to profile the T cell repertoires of hundreds of subjects and linked those repertoires to cytomegalovirus serostatus. To decide whether each TCR beta V gene segment behaved as functional or pseudogenic, an earlier analysis of approximately 600 of the donors relied on high-throughput TCR beta sequencing. In a later genetic analysis, genome-wide SNP genotypes for about 55% of the roughly 700 donors were used, and that subset was treated as a discovery cohort. The aim of the study was to test whether cataloging public T cell receptors could identify signatures of past pathogen exposure. Roughly 300 gigabases of sequencing data and 75 million to 85 million unique TCR sequences made up an early release that covered nearly 650 HLA-typed donors. Of the roughly 400 genotyped donors, 65% to 90% fell in the genetic ancestry cluster associated with self-reported Caucasian donors.

Receptors were amplified or captured by the immunoSEQ multiplex PCR assay. For the multiplex PCR, a mixture combining 60 forward primers for TCR Vbeta segments and 13 reverse primers for TCR Jbeta segments was used. Amplification of the CDR3 region of rearranged TCR beta genes was performed with a multiplex PCR assay on genomic DNA. The Illumina HiSeq System was used to sequence the amplified TCR beta libraries as 87-base-pair reads. Processing in the source paper ran as follows. In a later analysis, 80 million or so unique TCR beta chains were counted across the 500 to 850 repertoires, and some 10 million of these chains were shared by at least two donors. Raw reads were error-corrected and collapsed into unique sequences with a nearest-neighbor algorithm that merged closely related sequences to remove PCR and sequencing errors. CDR3 sequences were aligned to IMGT reference sequences to assign V, D and J gene segments. For a sequence to be retained, at least a six-nucleotide match to both a V gene segment and a J gene segment was required. A rearrangement counted as productive if the CDR3 had no stop codons and remained in frame with V and J, and every other rearrangement counted as non-productive. Following IMGT convention, CDR3 was defined as the stretch from the second conserved V-encoded cysteine up to the conserved J-encoded phenylalanine. The earlier analysis of some 540 of the donors excluded any sequence lacking an unambiguous match to a single V gene segment. In an earlier analysis of several hundred of the donors, V segments were called functional above 56.7% productive rearrangements and were called segregating when the between-donor standard deviation exceeded 5%. A statistical classification framework was built for diagnosing cytomegalovirus status from the catalog of TCR beta chain sequences. V and J gene assignment, in a later analysis, came from comparing TCR nucleotide sequences with IMGT/GENE-DB human TR gene sequences. A later analysis assigned CDR3 sequences and most-parsimonious VDJ recombination scenarios with the TCRdist pipeline. In a later analysis, every TCR beta chain was defined by the combination of its CDR3 amino acid sequence and its V-gene family, and reads without a unique V-gene family were dropped. To address suspected cross-contamination and a sequencing artifact, a later analysis removed around 600 highly shared, low-generation-probability nucleotide sequences. In a later analysis, a clonal expansion index for each public chain was calculated from normalized within-repertoire ranks of inferred template counts. In a later analysis, generation probabilities were computed using a VDJ recombination model fitted to out-of-frame rearrangements, and the results were checked against IGoR. In a later analysis, hypergeometric tests were used to score TCR-TCR, TCR-HLA and TCR-CMV co-occurrence, with a repertoire-size bias correction applied to TCR pairs. False discovery rates were estimated in a later analysis by permuting HLA or CMV assignments 20 times. In a later analysis, co-occurring TCRs were grouped using DBSCAN, with TCRdist sequence similarity added in when clustering inside HLA-allele-positive subsets. For co-occurrence clustering, repertoires with fewer than 30,000 or more than 120,000 public chains were excluded, along with about five repertoires with anomalous nucleotide sharing. Imported from immuneACCESS, the table was reduced by TCRdb to in-frame sequences with V and J called. These copies leave out some clones; in studies compared against another copy, an unresolved V gene accounts for under half, and the cause of the remainder is not known. The V and J calls and the clone size are those of that table, but D and trimming were determined from the DNA. The sample has approximately 97,000 clones on record, less than 80% of them singletons. 4.1% of the sample is in the top ten clones.

The cohort comprised more than 550 healthy bone marrow donors. At the time of sampling, all cohort members were nominally healthy, though unrecorded immune exposures were likely present. The donor tested CMV seropositive, placing the donor among the 250 to 300 seropositive members of the cohort. Every donor gave a peripheral blood sample, and the peripheral blood mononuclear cells from that sample were used for TCR beta sequencing. The Qiagen DNeasy Blood Extraction Kit was used to extract genomic DNA from the blood cell samples. V is clipped by 6 bases and J by 2 bases, and the sequence between their germline boundaries is 19 bases long. Inclusive of the bounding cysteine and phenylalanine, the CDR3 is 16 residues long. Left in the record is the CDR3 DNA by itself, 48 bases read in frame from the first base. CDR1 and CDR2 (LNHDA, SQIVND) derive from the germline V gene (reference sequence). With respect to this clone: It has no known antigen specificity. There are no base qualities to consult, and no much larger clone falls within one base.

Summary of the overall study and its limitations: In an earlier analysis of 587 of the donors, most TCR beta V segments appeared in productive rearrangements about 87% or about 30% of the time, broadly matching IMGT annotations. Sequencing depth was assumed to be roughly uniform across donors in the presence/absence analyses, though that assumption may not hold. Because the 87-base-pair reads could not distinguish some IMGT-functional V segments, including TRBV6-2 and TRBV6-3, those segments were excluded. A further reported finding was that TCR beta sequences accurately predicted the HLA-A and HLA-B alleles for most subjects in the first cohort. In vitro tests confirmed that a few of the cytomegalovirus-associated TCR beta chains recognize cytomegalovirus antigens. This cohort had only TCR beta chains sequenced, and the lack of alpha or paired-chain data limited which features could be detected. In a later analysis, the rate of TCR association differed among HLA loci, with DRB1 alleles having the most associated TCRs and HLA-C alleles having the fewest. Compared with equally common non-associated chains, HLA-associated TCR beta chains in a later analysis were more clonally expanded and had lower generation probabilities. According to a later analysis, most CMV-associated TCR beta chains appeared to be HLA-restricted, and the HLA associations seemed to be driven largely by CMV exposure. Several of the top co-occurrence clusters appeared to be linked to parvovirus B19, influenza, CMV and Epstein-Barr virus, according to a later analysis. The classifier was reported to diagnose cytomegalovirus status with high specificity and sensitivity in both the original and validation cohorts. A later genetic analysis reported fewer N-insertions in productive TCRs among donors in an Asian-associated ancestry cluster than the roughly 670-donor mean. About 15 rarely observed V segments, including chromosome 9 orphons, were excluded from the earlier analysis of about 600 of the donors because counts were too low. Correlated functional status among segregating V segments might reflect linkage disequilibrium, but an unknown experimental factor could not be ruled out. For the cohort, immune exposure information was limited to CMV serostatus. In the study, about 150 TCR beta chains were listed as associated with cytomegalovirus. It was suggested by the authors that the approach could potentially be generalized to other disease states and immunological phenotypes. Most TCR sequences were observed very rarely across donors, whereas some public TCRs were present in many individuals. When HLA alleles, especially DR and DQ, strongly co-occurred, attributing TCR associations to individual alleles was difficult. Specific HLA alleles were associated with 18,000 or so TCR beta sequences at a false discovery rate of 0.05 in a later analysis. A later genetic analysis associated a missense DCLRE1C variant with V-gene and J-gene trimming of TCR beta chains, and an independent cohort replicated the association. The sequencing pipeline was judged likely to have produced a cluster of highly shared sequence variants as a technical artifact. Because HLA typing was unavailable for some donors at each locus, only the typed subset was used in association tests.

The TCR was taken from a woman aged 40 to 50 in good health and CMV-seropositive. The sequence links TRBV19 to TRBJ2-5; a weak D assignment points to TRBD1 (6 bases agree). Sequencing was done on a sample of PBMCs. The CDR3 reads as follows: CASRGSLGQTQETQYF. The sequenced DNA: TGTGCCAGTAGGGGCAGTTTAGGACAGACACAAGAGACCCAGTACTTC.